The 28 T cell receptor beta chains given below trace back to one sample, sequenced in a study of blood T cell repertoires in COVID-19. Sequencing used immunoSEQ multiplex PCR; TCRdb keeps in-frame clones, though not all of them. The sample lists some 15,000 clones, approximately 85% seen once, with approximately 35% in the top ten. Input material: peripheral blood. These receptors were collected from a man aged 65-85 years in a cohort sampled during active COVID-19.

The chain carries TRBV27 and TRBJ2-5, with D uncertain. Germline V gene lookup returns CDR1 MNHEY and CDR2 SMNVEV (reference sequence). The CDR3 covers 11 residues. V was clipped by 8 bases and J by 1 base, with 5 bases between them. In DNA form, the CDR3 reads TGTGCCAGCCGGTTCCAAGAGACCCAGTACTTC. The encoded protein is CASRFQETQYF.

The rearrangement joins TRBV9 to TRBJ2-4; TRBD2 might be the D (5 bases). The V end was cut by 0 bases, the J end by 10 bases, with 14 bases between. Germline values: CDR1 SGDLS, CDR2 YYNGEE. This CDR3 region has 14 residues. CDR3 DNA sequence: TGTGCCAGCAGCGTAGCTACGGACTCACGGATTCAGTACTTC. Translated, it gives CASSVATDSRIQYF.

This CDR3 reads CASSLDLQGANYGYTF. The CDR3 DNA reads TGTGCCAGCAGCTTAGACCTACAGGGAGCTAACTATGGCTACACCTTC. The chain couples TRBV11-2 to TRBJ1-2; perhaps TRBD1 as D (6 bases). V gave up 0 bases and J gave up 0 bases, with 11 bases separating them. CDR3 size: 16 residues. Germline V lookup: CDR1 SGHAT, CDR2 FQNNGV.

CDR3 DNA: TGTGCCAGTAGTATAATCCGACAGGCAACTAATGAAAAACTGTTTTTT. It codes for CASSIIRQATNEKLFF. The chain carries TRBV19 and TRBJ1-4, with D perhaps matching TRBD1 (6 bases). This CDR3 is built from 16 residues. Looked up from germline, CDR1 is LNHDA and CDR2 is SQIVND (reference sequence). V lost 2 bases to trimming and J lost 0 bases, with 10 bases between them.

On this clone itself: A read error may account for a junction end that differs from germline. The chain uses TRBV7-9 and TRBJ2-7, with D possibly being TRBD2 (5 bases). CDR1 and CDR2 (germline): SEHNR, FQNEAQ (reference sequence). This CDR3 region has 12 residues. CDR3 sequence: CASSLVMGSRNF. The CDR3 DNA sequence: TGTGCCAGCAGCTTAGTGATGGGGAGCAGAAACTTC.

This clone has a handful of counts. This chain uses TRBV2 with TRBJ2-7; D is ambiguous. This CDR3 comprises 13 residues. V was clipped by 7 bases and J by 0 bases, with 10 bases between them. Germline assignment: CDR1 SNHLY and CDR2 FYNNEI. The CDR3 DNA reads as TGTGCCAGCAATAGCCCCGGCTCCTACGAGCAGTACTTC. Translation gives CASNSPGSYEQYF.

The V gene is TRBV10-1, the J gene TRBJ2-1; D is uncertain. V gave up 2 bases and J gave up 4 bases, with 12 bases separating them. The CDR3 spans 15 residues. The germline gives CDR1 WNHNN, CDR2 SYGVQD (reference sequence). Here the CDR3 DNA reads TGCGCCAGCAGTGAGCTAACGGTACCTTACAATGAGCAGTTCTTC. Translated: CASSELTVPYNEQFF.

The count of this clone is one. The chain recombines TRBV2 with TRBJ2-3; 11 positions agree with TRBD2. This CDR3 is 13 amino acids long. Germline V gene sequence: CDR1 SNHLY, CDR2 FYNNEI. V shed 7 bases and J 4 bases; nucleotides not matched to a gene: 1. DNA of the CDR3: TGTGCCAGCATAGCGGGAGGGCCAGATACGCAGTATTTT. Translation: CASIAGGPDTQYF.

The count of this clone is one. The CDR3 DNA reads as TGTGCCAGTCCTAGCGGAGCAGTTCCGGCCAATGAGCAGTTCTTC. Encoded protein: CASPSGAVPANEQFF. The chain employs TRBV6-5 and TRBJ2-1; 7 bases agree with TRBD2. There are 15 residues in the CDR3. Germline CDR1 MNHEY, CDR2 SVGAGI. Trimming cost V 9 bases and J 6 bases; bases outside gene matches: 14.

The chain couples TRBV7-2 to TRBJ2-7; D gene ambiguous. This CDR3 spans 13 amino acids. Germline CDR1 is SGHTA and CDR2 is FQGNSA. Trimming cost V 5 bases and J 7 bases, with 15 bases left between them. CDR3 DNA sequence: TGTGCCAGCAGCGGTCCTGCGGTCGGGGAGCAGTACTTC. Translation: CASSGPAVGEQYF.

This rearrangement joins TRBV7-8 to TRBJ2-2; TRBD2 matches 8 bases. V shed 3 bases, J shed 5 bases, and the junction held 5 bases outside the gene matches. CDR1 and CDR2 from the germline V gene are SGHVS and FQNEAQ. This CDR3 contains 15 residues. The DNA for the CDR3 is TGTGCCAGCAGCTTTAGGGCTAGCGGGACCGGGGAGCTGTTTTTT. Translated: CASSFRASGTGELFF.

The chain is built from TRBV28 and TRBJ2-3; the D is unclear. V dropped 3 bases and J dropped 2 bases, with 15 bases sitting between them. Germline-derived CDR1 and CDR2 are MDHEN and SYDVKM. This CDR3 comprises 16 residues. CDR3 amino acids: CASSFSSATSTDTQYF. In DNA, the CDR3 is TGTGCCAGCAGTTTTAGCTCCGCTACATCCACAGATACGCAGTATTTT.

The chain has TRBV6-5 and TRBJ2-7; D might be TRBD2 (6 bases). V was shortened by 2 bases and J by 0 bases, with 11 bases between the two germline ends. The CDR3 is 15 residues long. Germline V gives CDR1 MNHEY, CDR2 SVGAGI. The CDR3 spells CASSYVGGPSYEQYF. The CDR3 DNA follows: TGTGCCAGCAGTTACGTGGGAGGCCCCTCCTACGAGCAGTACTTC.

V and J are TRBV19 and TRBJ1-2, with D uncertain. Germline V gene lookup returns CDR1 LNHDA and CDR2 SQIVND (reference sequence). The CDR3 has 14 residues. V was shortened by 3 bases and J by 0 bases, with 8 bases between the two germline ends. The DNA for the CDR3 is TGTGCCAGTAGTATGGCGGATGCTAACTATGGCTACACCTTC. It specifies CASSMADANYGYTF.

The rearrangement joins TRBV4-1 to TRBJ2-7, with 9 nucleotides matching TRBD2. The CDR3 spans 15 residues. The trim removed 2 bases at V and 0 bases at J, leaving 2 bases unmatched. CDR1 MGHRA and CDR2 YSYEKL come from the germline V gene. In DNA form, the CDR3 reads TGCGCCAGCAGCCAACATAGCGGGAGCTCCTACGAGCAGTACTTC. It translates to CASSQHSGSSYEQYF.

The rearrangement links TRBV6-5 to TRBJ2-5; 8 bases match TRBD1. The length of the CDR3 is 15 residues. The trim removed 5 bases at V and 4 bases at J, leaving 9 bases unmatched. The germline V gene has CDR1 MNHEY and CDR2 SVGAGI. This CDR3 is CASSTRQGTGETQYF. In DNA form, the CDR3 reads TGTGCCAGCAGTACCAGACAGGGGACGGGAGAGACCCAGTACTTC.

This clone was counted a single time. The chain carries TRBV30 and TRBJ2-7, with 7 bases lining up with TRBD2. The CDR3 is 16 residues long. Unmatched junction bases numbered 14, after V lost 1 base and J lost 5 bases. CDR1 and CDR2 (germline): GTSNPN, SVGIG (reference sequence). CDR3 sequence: CAWSGEGPSGINEQYF. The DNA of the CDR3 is TGTGCCTGGAGTGGGGAGGGGCCGAGCGGGATTAACGAGCAGTACTTC.

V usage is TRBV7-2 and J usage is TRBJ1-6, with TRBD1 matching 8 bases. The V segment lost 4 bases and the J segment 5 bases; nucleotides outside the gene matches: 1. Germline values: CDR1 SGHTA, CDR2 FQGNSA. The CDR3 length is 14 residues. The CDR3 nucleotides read TGTGCCAGCAGCTGGACAGGGAATAATTCACCCCTCCACTTT. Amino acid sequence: CASSWTGNNSPLHF.

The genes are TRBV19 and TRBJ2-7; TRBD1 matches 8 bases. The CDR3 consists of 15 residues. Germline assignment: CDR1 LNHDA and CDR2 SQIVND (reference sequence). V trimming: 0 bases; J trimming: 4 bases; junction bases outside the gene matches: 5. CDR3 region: CASSIDGTGLYEQYF. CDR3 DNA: TGTGCCAGTAGTATAGATGGGACAGGACTTTACGAGCAGTACTTC.

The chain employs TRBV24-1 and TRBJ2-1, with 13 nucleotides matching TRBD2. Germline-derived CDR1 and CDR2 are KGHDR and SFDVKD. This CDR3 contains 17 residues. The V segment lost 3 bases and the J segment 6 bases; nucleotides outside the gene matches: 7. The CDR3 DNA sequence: TGTGCCACCAGTGATATAGGGACTAGCGGGATCGTCAATGAGCAGTTCTTC. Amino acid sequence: CATSDIGTSGIVNEQFF.

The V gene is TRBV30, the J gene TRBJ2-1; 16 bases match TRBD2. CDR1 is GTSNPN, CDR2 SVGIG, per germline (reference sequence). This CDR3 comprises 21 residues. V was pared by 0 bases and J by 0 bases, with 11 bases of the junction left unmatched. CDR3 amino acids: CAWSVRFPGLAGGPSYNEQFF. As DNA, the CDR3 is TGTGCCTGGAGTGTAAGGTTTCCGGGACTAGCGGGGGGGCCCTCCTACAATGAGCAGTTCTTC.

The CDR3 here is CASSQDPSGAFADTQYF. The CDR3 DNA reads TGCGCCAGCAGCCAAGACCCCTCAGGGGCCTTCGCAGATACGCAGTATTTT. The V gene is TRBV4-1, the J gene TRBJ2-3, with TRBD1 as a possible D gene (6 bases). Germline CDR1 and CDR2: MGHRA and YSYEKL. CDR3 length equals 17 residues. Trimming removed 0 bases from V and 4 bases from J, with 17 bases in between.

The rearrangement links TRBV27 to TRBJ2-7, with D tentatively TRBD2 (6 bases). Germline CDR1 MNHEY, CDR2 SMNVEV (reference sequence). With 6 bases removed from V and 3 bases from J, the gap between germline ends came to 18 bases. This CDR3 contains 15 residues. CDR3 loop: CASSQGGGYNYEQYF. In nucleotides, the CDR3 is TGTGCCAGCAGCCAGGGAGGCGGGTACAACTACGAGCAGTACTTC.

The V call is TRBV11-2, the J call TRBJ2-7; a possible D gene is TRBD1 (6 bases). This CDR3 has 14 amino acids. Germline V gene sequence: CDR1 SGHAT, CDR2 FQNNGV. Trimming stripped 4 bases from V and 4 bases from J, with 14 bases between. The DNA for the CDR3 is TGTGCCAGCAGCTCTATTAGGGGGTCGTACGAGCAGTACTTC. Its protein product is CASSSIRGSYEQYF.

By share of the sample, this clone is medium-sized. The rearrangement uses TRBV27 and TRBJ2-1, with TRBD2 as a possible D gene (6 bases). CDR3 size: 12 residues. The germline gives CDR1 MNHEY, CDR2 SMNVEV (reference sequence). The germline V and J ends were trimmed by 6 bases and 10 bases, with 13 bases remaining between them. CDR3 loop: CASSLLAGEQFF. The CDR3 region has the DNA TGTGCCAGCAGCCTACTAGCAGGGGAGCAGTTCTTC.

Here the CDR3 DNA reads TGTGCCAGCAGCTCTCCAAGGAGGGAGACCCAGTACTTC. Translated: CASSSPRRETQYF. The chain joins TRBV2 to TRBJ2-5; D is possibly TRBD2 (5 bases). From germline, CDR1 is SNHLY and CDR2 FYNNEI. The CDR3 is 13 residues long. Trimming left V 6 bases short and J 5 bases short, with 13 bases between.

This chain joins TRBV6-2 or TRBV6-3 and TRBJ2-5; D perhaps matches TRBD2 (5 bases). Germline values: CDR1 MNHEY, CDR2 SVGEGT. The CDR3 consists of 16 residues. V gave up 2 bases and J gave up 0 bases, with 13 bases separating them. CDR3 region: CASSYAVGEHQETQYF. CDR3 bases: TGTGCCAGCAGTTACGCGGTGGGAGAGCACCAAGAGACCCAGTACTTC.

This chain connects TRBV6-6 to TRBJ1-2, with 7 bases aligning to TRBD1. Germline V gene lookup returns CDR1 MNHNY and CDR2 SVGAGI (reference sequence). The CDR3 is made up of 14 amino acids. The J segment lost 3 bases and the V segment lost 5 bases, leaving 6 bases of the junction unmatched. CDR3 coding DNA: TGTGCCAGCAGTCTCACAGGGGAGGACTATGGCTACACCTTC. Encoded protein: CASSLTGEDYGYTF.